The 9 T cell receptor beta chains below come from one sample, sequenced in a study of shared clonotypes between healthy human individuals. Only in-frame clones appear in the TCRdb table, and some are missing; sequencing was by immunoSEQ multiplex PCR. The repertoire holds over 2 million clones, with just under 95% as singletons. Naive CD8 isolation took CD45RO-negative cells positively selected for CCR7 and excluded terminally differentiated effector memory CD45RA+ cells. The specimen sequenced was naive CD8+ T cells sorted from blood. These TCRs come from a man between 18 and 35 years old in good health.

Written as DNA, the CDR3 is TGCGCCAGCAGCCAGGATATAGCGGGAGTTACAGATACGCAGTATTTT. Its protein is CASSQDIAGVTDTQYF. This chain joins TRBV4-3 and TRBJ2-3, with 9 bases identical to TRBD2. This CDR3 spans 16 amino acids. Germline assignment: CDR1 LGHNA and CDR2 YSLEER. With V trimmed by 3 bases and J by 3 bases, 7 bases remained unmatched.

The genes are TRBV7-9 and TRBJ2-7, with a tentative D call TRBD2 (6 bases). Trimming removed 5 bases at V and 3 bases at J, with 14 bases between. Germline V gives CDR1 SEHNR, CDR2 FQNEAQ (reference sequence). The length of the CDR3 is 14 residues. The CDR3 DNA sequence: TGTGCCAGCAGCCGGGGGACTGCTGACTACGAGCAGTACTTC. It encodes CASSRGTADYEQYF.

Regarding this clone: The sample holds other DNA sequences that translate to the same CDR3. The V and J genes are TRBV19 and TRBJ2-1, with 7 bases matching TRBD2. Germline-derived CDR1 and CDR2 are LNHDA and SQIVND (reference sequence). The CDR3 extends over 11 amino acids. The V gene end was trimmed by 3 bases and the J gene end by 10 bases; junction bases not matched to a gene: 0. The CDR3 DNA reads as TGTGCCAGTAGTATGGGGGGGGAGCAGTTCTTC. Translation gives CASSMGGEQFF. Looking up the rest from reference TRBV19 and TRBJ2-1 gives the full variable domain: DGGITQSPKYLFRKEGQNVTLSCEQNLNHDAMYWYRQDPGQGLRLIYYSQIVNDFQKGDIAEGYSVSREKKESFPLTVTSAQKNPTAFYLCASSMGGEQFFGPGTRLTVL.

This clone was recorded a few times. The rearrangement links TRBV4-1 to TRBJ1-5, with 7 bases fitting TRBD1. Trimming removed 5 bases from V and 2 bases from J; junction bases left unmatched: 6. Germline V gene data show CDR1 as MGHRA and CDR2 as YSYEKL. The CDR3 consists of 15 residues. The CDR3 protein is CASSVRQGGNQPQHF. The CDR3 region has the DNA TGCGCCAGCAGCGTTCGACAGGGAGGCAATCAGCCCCAGCATTTT.

The rearrangement links TRBV4-3 to TRBJ2-3; 9 bases are a match to TRBD2. Germline-derived CDR1 and CDR2 are LGHNA and YSLEER. The CDR3 is 16 amino acids. V lost 0 bases to trimming and J lost 4 bases; unmatched junction nucleotides: 5. The CDR3 DNA reads as TGCGCCAGCAGCCAAGATCGTAGCGGGAGCGCAGATACGCAGTATTTT. Its translation: CASSQDRSGSADTQYF.

The chain has TRBV27 and TRBJ2-7; D is possibly TRBD1 or TRBD2 (5 bases each). The CDR3 totals 14 residues. V was clipped by 6 bases and J by 3 bases, with 15 bases between them. CDR1 and CDR2 (germline): MNHEY, SMNVEV (reference sequence). The CDR3 loop reads CASRNTGRHYEQYF. The CDR3, as DNA: TGTGCCAGCAGAAACACGGGACGGCACTACGAGCAGTACTTC.

The chain recombines TRBV27 with TRBJ1-1, with TRBD1 as a possible D gene (5 bases). CDR1 and CDR2 from the germline V gene are MNHEY and SMNVEV (reference sequence). This CDR3 contains 16 residues. V lost 6 bases and J 2 bases, leaving 19 bases between the germline ends. This CDR3 is CASSPLLGVGNTEAFF. CDR3 nucleotide sequence: TGTGCCAGCAGCCCACTCTTAGGGGTGGGAAACACTGAAGCTTTCTTT.

This chain connects TRBV25-1 to TRBJ1-6; D is possibly TRBD1 (6 bases). This CDR3 has 13 amino acids. The V and J ends lost 8 bases and 9 bases respectively, with 14 bases between them. Germline V lookup: CDR1 MGHDK, CDR2 SYGVNS. The CDR3 here is CASGGGGLSPLHF. As DNA, the CDR3 is TGTGCCAGCGGTGGGGGGGGCCTTTCACCCCTCCACTTT.

The chain couples TRBV9 to TRBJ2-7; no reliable D call. The CDR3 spans 12 residues. V shed 3 bases and J shed 2 bases, with 6 bases lying between them. In germline, CDR1 is SGDLS, CDR2 YYNGEE. CDR3 nucleotide sequence: TGTGCCAGCAGCGACGACGCCTACGAGCAGTACTTC. Its translation: CASSDDAYEQYF.